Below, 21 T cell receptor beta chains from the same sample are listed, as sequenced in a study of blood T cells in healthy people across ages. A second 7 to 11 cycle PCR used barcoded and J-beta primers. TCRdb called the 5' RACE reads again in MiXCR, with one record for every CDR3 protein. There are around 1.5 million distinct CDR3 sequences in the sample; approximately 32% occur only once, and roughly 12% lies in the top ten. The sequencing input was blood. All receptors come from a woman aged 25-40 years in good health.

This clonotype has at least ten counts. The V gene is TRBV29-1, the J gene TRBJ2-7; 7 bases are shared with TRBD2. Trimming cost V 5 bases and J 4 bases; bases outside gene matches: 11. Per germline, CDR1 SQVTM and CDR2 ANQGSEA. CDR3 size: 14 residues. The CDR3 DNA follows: TGCAGCGTTAGAGCGGGAAAGGTCTCTTACGAGCAGTACTTC. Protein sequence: CSVRAGKVSYEQYF.

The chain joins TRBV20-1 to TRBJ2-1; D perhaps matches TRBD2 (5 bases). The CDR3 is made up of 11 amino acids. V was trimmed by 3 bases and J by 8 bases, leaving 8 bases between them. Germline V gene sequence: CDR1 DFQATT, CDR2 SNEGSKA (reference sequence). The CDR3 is CSAREEYEQFF. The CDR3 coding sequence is TGCAGTGCTAGGGAGGAATATGAGCAGTTCTTC.

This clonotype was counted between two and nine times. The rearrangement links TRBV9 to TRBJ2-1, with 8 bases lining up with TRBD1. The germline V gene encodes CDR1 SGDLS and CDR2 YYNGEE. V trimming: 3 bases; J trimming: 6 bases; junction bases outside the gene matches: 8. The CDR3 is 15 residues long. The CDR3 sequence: CASSALQGALNEQFF. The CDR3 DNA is TGTGCCAGCAGCGCCCTCCAGGGGGCCCTCAATGAGCAGTTCTTC.

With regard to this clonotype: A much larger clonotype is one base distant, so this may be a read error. The CDR3 spells CSAGGTGGKYNEQFF. The DNA of the CDR3 is TGCAGTGCTGGAGGGACGGGGGGGAAATACAATGAGCAGTTCTTC. This rearrangement joins TRBV20-1 to TRBJ2-1, with 8 bases aligning to TRBD2. The CDR3 runs to 15 residues. V dropped 5 bases and J dropped 4; count of bases not matched to a gene: 10. Germline-derived CDR1 and CDR2 are DFQATT and SNEGSKA (reference sequence).

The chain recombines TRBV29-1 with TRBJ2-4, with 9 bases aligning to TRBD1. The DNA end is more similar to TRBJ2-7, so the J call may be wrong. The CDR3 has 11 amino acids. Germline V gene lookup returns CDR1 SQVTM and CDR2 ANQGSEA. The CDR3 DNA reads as TGCAGCGTCGGACAGGGGTTCGAGCAGTACTTC. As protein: CSVGQGFEQYF.

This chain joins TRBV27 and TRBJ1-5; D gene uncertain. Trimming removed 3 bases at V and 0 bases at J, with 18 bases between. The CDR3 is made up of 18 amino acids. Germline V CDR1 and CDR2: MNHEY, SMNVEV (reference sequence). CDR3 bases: TGTGCCAGCAGTTTTCGGATATCCAGTCCCTATAGCAATCAGCCCCAGCATTTT. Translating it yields CASSFRISSPYSNQPQHF.

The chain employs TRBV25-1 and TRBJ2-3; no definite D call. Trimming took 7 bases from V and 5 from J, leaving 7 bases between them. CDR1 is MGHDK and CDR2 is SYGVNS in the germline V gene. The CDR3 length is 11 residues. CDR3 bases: TGTGCCAGCATTTGGGGAGATACGCAGTATTTT. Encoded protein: CASIWGDTQYF.

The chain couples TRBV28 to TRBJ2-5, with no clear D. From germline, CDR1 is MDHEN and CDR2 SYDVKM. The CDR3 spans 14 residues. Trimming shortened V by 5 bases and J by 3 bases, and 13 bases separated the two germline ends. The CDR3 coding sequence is TGTGCCAGCAGTCCTCGGCGAGTGGAAGAGACCCAGTACTTC. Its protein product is CASSPRRVEETQYF.

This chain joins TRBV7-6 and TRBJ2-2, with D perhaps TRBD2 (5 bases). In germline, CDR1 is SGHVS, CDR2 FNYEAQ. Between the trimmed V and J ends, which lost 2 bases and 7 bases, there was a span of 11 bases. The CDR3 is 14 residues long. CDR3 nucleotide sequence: TGTGCCAGCAGCTTATATGCGGGCCACGGGGAGCTGTTTTTT. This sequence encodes CASSLYAGHGELFF. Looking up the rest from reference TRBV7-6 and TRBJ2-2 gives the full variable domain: GAGVSQSPRYKVTKRGQDVALRCDPISGHVSLYWYRQALGQGPEFLTYFNYEAQQDKSGLPNDRFSAERPEGSISTLTIQRTEQRDSAMYRCASSLYAGHGELFFGEGSRLTVL.

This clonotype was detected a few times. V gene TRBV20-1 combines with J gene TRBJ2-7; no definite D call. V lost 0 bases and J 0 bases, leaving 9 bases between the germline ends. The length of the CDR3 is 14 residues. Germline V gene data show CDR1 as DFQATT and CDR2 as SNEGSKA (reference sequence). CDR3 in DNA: TGCAGTGCTAGAGAGACATTTCCCTCCTACGAGCAGTACTTC. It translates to CSARETFPSYEQYF.

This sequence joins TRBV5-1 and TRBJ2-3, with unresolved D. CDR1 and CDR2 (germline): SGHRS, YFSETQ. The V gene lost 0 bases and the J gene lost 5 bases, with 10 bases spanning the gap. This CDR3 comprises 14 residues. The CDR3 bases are TGCGCCAGCAGCTTGGATGGGCGAGGAGATACGCAGTATTTT. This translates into CASSLDGRGDTQYF.

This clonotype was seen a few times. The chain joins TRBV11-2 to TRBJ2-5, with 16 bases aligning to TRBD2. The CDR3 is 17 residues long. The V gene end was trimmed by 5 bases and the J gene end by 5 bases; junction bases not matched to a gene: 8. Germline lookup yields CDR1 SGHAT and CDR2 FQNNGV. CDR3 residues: CASSRGTSGRAWETQYF. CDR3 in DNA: TGTGCCAGCAGCAGGGGGACTAGCGGGAGGGCCTGGGAGACCCAGTACTTC. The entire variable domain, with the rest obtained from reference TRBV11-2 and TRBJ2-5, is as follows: EAGVAQSPRYKIIEKRQSVAFWCNPISGHATLYWYQQILGQGPKLLIQFQNNGVVDDSQLPKDRFSAERLKGVDSTLKIQPAKLEDSAVYLCASSRGTSGRAWETQYFGPGTRLLVL.

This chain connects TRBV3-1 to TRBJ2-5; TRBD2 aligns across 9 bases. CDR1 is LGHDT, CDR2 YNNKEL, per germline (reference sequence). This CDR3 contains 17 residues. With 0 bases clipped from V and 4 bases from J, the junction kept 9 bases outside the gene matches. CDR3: CASSQESAGGWGETQYF. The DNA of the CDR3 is TGTGCCAGCAGCCAAGAATCAGCGGGAGGATGGGGAGAGACCCAGTACTTC.

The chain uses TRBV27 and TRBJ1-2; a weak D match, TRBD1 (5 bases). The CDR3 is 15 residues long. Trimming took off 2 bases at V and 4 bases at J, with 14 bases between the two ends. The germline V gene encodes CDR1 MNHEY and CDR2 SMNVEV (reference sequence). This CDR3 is CASSLRGALTYGYTF. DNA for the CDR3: TGTGCCAGCAGTTTACGCGGGGCCCTTACCTATGGCTACACCTTC.

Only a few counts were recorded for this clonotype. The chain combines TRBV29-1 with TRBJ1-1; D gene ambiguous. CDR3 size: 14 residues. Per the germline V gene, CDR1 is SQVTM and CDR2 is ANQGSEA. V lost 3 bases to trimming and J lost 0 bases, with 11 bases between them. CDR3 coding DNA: TGCAGCGTTGACCCTCAGGACTTGAACACTGAAGCTTTCTTT. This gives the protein CSVDPQDLNTEAFF.

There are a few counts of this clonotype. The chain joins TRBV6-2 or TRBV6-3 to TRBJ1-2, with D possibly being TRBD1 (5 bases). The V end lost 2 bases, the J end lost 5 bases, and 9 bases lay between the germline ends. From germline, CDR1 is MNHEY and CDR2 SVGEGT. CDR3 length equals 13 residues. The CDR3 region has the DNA TGTGCCAGCAGTTACGATGGGACTTATGGCTACACCTTC. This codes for CASSYDGTYGYTF.

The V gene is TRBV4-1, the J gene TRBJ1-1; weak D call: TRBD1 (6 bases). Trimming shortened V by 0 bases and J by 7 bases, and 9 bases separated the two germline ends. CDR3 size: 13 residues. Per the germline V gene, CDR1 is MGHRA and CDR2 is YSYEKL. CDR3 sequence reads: CASSQDWGREAFF. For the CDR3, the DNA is TGCGCCAGCAGCCAAGACTGGGGGCGTGAAGCTTTCTTT.

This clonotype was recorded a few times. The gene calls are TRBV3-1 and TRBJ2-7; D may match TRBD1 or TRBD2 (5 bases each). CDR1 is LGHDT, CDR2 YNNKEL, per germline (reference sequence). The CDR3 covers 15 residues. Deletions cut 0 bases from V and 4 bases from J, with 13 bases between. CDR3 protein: CASSQDERGKYEQYF. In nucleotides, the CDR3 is TGTGCCAGCAGCCAAGATGAGAGGGGAAAATACGAGCAGTACTTC.

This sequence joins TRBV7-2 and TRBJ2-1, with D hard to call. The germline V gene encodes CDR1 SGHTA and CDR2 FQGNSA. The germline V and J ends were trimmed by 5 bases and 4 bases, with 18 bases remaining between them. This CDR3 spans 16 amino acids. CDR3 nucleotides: TGTGCCAGCAGCCACCACGAAACAGACGTTTACAATGAGCAGTTCTTC. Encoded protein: CASSHHETDVYNEQFF.

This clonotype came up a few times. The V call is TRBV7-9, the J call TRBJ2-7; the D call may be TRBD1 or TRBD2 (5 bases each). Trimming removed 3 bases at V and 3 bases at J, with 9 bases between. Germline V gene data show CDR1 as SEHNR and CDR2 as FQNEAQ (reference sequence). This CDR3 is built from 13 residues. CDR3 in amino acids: CASSFGDLYEQYF. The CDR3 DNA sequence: TGTGCCAGCAGCTTTGGGGACCTCTACGAGCAGTACTTC.

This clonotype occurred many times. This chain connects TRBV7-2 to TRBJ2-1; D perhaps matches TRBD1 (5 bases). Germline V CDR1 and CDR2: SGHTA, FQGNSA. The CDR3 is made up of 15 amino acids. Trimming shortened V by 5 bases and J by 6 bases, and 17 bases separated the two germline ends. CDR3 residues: CASSLWQGSSNEQFF. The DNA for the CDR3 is TGTGCCAGCAGCCTCTGGCAGGGATCAAGCAATGAGCAGTTCTTC.